Listed here are 6 T cell receptor beta chains from one sample, sequenced in a study of T cell repertoires in cytomegalovirus infection. What these receptors recognize is not known. One entry per CDR3 protein, called by TCRdb with MiXCR from the reads. The sample has about 770,000 distinct CDR3 sequences; around 29% are singletons. This sample comprised cultured CD8+ T cells from PBMCs, obtained from culture after CMV antigen stimulation. The source of these receptors is a human donor in good health (CMV status not recorded). Some clones in this sample may be carry-over from other donors' samples.

The chain combines TRBV27 with TRBJ2-3; possibly TRBD2 for D (5 bases). CDR1 is MNHEY and CDR2 is SMNVEV in the germline V gene (reference sequence). CDR3 length: 13 amino acids. Trimming stripped 3 bases from V and 5 bases from J, with 9 bases between. The CDR3 DNA reads as TGTGCCAGCAGTTTGGACTGGATAGATACGCAGTATTTT. Its translation: CASSLDWIDTQYF.

V gene TRBV10-3 combines with J gene TRBJ2-5; 10 positions match TRBD2. The CDR3 length is 17 residues. Germline V gives CDR1 ENHRY, CDR2 SYGVKD. The ends lost 6 bases at V and 2 bases at J; junction bases unmatched: 12. CDR3 protein: CAIRTRLAGGPQETQYF. For the CDR3, the DNA is TGTGCCATCAGGACCCGACTAGCGGGCGGACCTCAAGAGACCCAGTACTTC.

CDR3 DNA sequence: TGTGCCAGCAGCCGGTCTGCTGGGGCCAACGTCCTGACTTTC. Protein sequence: CASSRSAGANVLTF. This sequence joins TRBV5-3 and TRBJ2-6; D is unclear. TRBV5-3 is classed as an ORF, of uncertain function. The CDR3 loop spans 14 amino acids. Trimming removed 8 bases from V and 2 bases from J, with 11 bases in between.

The chain is built from TRBV30 and TRBJ2-2, with 10 bases that match TRBD1. The ends lost 3 bases at V and 7 bases at J; junction bases unmatched: 8. The CDR3 totals 15 residues. Germline V gene data show CDR1 as GTSNPN and CDR2 as SVGIG (reference sequence). The CDR3 DNA follows: TGTGCCTGGAGCGTAGACAGGGGGCTCGGCGGGGAGCTGTTTTTT. It encodes CAWSVDRGLGGELFF.

The CDR3 loop is CASTLWGTEAFF. Written as DNA, the CDR3 is TGTGCCAGCACCCTATGGGGTACTGAAGCTTTCTTT. The chain is built from TRBV2 and TRBJ1-1; no firm D call. Trimming took 7 bases from V and 5 from J, leaving 11 bases between them. Germline loops: CDR1 SNHLY, CDR2 FYNNEI. The CDR3 length is 12 residues.

Only a few counts were recorded for this clonotype. This chain joins TRBV7-6 and TRBJ1-5; TRBD1 agrees at 9 bases. The trim removed 4 bases at V and 3 bases at J, leaving 4 bases unmatched. This CDR3 spans 15 amino acids. Germline CDR1 and CDR2: SGHVS and FNYEAQ. The CDR3 nucleotides read TGTGCCAGCAGCTACGACAGGGGGAACAATCAGCCCCAGCATTTT. Protein product: CASSYDRGNNQPQHF.